What follows are 16 T cell receptor beta chains derived from one specimen sequenced in a study of blood T cell repertoires in COVID-19. Profiling relied on immunoSEQ multiplex PCR, and the TCRdb table lists in-frame clones only, not all of them. The table has about 170,000 clones, 88% seen once. The specimen was peripheral blood. These receptors came from a man aged 60-69 years with acute or convalescent COVID-19.

The chain has TRBV28 and TRBJ1-1; possible D gene TRBD1, 5 bases. The V and J ends lost 7 bases and 5 bases respectively, with 17 bases between them. Germline CDR1 and CDR2: MDHEN and SYDVKM. The CDR3 extends over 14 amino acids. DNA of the CDR3: TGTGCCAGCACCTTACCCGGCCGGGGGACTGAAGCTTTCTTT. Protein sequence: CASTLPGRGTEAFF.

The genes are TRBV12-5 and TRBJ1-2, with unresolved D. Germline-derived CDR1 and CDR2 are LGHNT and FRNRAP. The CDR3 spans 12 residues. For the CDR3, the DNA is TGTGCCTCGTCTAATTCTAACTATGGCTACACCTTC. The encoded protein is CASSNSNYGYTF.

The rearrangement joins TRBV30 to TRBJ2-7; 12 positions agree with TRBD1. The J segment lost 5 bases and the V segment lost 3 bases, leaving 5 bases of the junction unmatched. The CDR3 spans 14 residues. Germline CDR1 reads GTSNPN; CDR2 reads SVGIG (reference sequence). The CDR3 reads CAWSLGTGGDEQYF. For the CDR3, the DNA is TGTGCCTGGAGCCTAGGGACAGGGGGCGACGAGCAGTACTTC. Looking up the rest from reference TRBV30 and TRBJ2-7 gives the full variable domain: SQTIHQWPATLVQPVGSPLSLECTVEGTSNPNLYWYRQAAGRGLQLLFYSVGIGQISSEVPQNLSASRPQDRQFILSSKKLLLSDSGFYLCAWSLGTGGDEQYFGPGTRLTVT.

The DNA of the CDR3 is TGTGCCAGCAGCCAAGGGCCTTCTGCGGGAGGCTACACCTTC. Protein sequence: CASSQGPSAGGYTF. The rearrangement links TRBV3-1 (or the pseudogene TRBV3-2) to TRBJ1-2; D not resolved. Germline lookup yields CDR1 LGHDT and CDR2 YNNKEL (reference sequence). The CDR3 has 14 residues. With 1 base removed from V and 8 bases from J, the gap between germline ends came to 14 bases.

The chain employs TRBV20-1 and TRBJ2-1; D possibly corresponds to TRBD2 (6 bases). V lost 3 bases, J lost 0 bases, and 12 bases lay in between. This CDR3 region has 15 residues. CDR1 is DFQATT, CDR2 SNEGSKA, per germline (reference sequence). The DNA of the CDR3 is TGCAGTGCTAGTAGCGGCATCAGCTCCTACAATGAGCAGTTCTTC. It translates to CSASSGISSYNEQFF.

The V call is TRBV11-2, the J call TRBJ2-3; D call uncertain. The CDR3 length is 14 residues. The germline gives CDR1 SGHAT, CDR2 FQNNGV. The V end lost 1 base, the J end lost 0 bases, and 5 bases lay between the germline ends. CDR3 in amino acids: CASSLVRSTDTQYF. The CDR3 DNA reads TGTGCCAGCAGCTTAGTGCGGAGCACAGATACGCAGTATTTT.

The chain recombines TRBV19 with TRBJ1-5; the match to TRBD1 covers 12 bases. Germline V gene lookup returns CDR1 LNHDA and CDR2 SQIVND (reference sequence). J gave up 5 bases and V 4 bases, and 6 bases lay outside the gene matches. There are 16 residues in the CDR3. The CDR3 bases are TGTGCCAGTAGTACCCCGGGACAGGGGGCAGATCAGCCCCAGCATTTT. Amino acid sequence: CASSTPGQGADQPQHF.

This chain joins TRBV7-9 and TRBJ1-1, with D perhaps matching TRBD1 (6 bases). CDR1 and CDR2 from the germline V gene are SEHNR and FQNEAQ (reference sequence). This CDR3 contains 15 residues. V lost 3 bases to trimming and J lost 4 bases, with 15 bases between them. CDR3 coding DNA: TGTGCCAGCAGCTTGGGGACATCCCATTTCACTGAAGCTTTCTTT. The encoded protein is CASSLGTSHFTEAFF.

CDR3 sequence (DNA): TGTGCCTGGGTCCAGGACAGTAATGGCTACACCTTC. Its protein is CAWVQDSNGYTF. This chain links TRBV30 with TRBJ1-2, with D perhaps matching TRBD1 (6 bases). The CDR3 length is 12 residues. V gave up 5 bases and J gave up 6 bases, with 13 bases separating them. Per the germline V gene, CDR1 is GTSNPN and CDR2 is SVGIG (reference sequence).

This clone is a singleton in its sample. V usage is TRBV6-5 and J usage is TRBJ1-2; 7 bases are shared with TRBD1. Germline V CDR1 and CDR2: MNHEY, SVGAGI. The CDR3 consists of 14 residues. The V gene end was trimmed by 2 bases and the J gene end by 4 bases; junction bases not matched to a gene: 4. CDR3 DNA sequence: TGTGCCAGCAGTTACCGACAGGGTGGCTATGGCTACACCTTC. This translates into CASSYRQGGYGYTF.

The chain recombines TRBV29-1 with TRBJ1-1; D remains unclear. CDR3 length: 10 amino acids. Trimming left V 5 bases short and J 4 bases short, with 5 bases between. Germline-derived CDR1 and CDR2 are SQVTM and ANQGSEA. CDR3 in DNA: TGCAGCGTTTATCGCACTGAAGCTTTCTTT. This codes for CSVYRTEAFF. The whole variable domain, filled in from reference TRBV29-1 and TRBJ1-1, reads SAVISQKPSRDICQRGTSLTIQCQVDSQVTMMFWYRQQPGQSLTLIATANQGSEATYESGFVIDKFPISRPNLTFSTLTVSNMSPEDSSIYLCSVYRTEAFFGQGTRLTVV.

This clone was counted between two and nine times. The V call is TRBV5-1, the J call TRBJ1-4; 10 bases align to TRBD1. The CDR3 sequence is 15 residues long. Germline trimming cut 2 bases from V and 7 bases from J; bases unmatched to any gene: 5. Per the germline V gene, CDR1 is SGHRS and CDR2 is YFSETQ. The CDR3 nucleotides are TGCGCCAGCAGCTTCAGACAGGGGGCGAGTGAAAAACTGTTTTTT. It specifies CASSFRQGASEKLFF.

The chain uses TRBV9 and TRBJ1-3; no reliable D call. Trimming took 1 base from V and 0 from J, leaving 11 bases between them. The CDR3 consists of 16 residues. The germline V gene has CDR1 SGDLS and CDR2 YYNGEE. The CDR3 DNA sequence: TGTGCCAGCAGCGTATCGGGTCCTAACTCTGGAAACACCATATATTTT. It yields the protein CASSVSGPNSGNTIYF.

The V gene is TRBV19, the J gene TRBJ2-7; the D gene is possibly TRBD2 (5 bases). Trimming left V 3 bases short and J 4 bases short, with 13 bases between. Germline V CDR1 and CDR2: LNHDA, SQIVND (reference sequence). This CDR3 has 14 amino acids. CDR3 in amino acids: CASSIVAREYEQYF. CDR3 nucleotide sequence: TGTGCCAGTAGTATTGTAGCGCGAGAGTACGAGCAGTACTTC.

The V gene is TRBV5-1, the J gene TRBJ1-1; D perhaps matches TRBD1 (6 bases). Looked up from germline, CDR1 is SGHRS and CDR2 is YFSETQ. V lost 4 bases and J 7 bases, leaving 20 bases between the germline ends. There are 15 residues in the CDR3. In nucleotides, the CDR3 is TGCGCCAGCAGCAACCTATACAGGGCGGAAAATGAAGCTTTCTTT. This translates into CASSNLYRAENEAFF.

The V call is TRBV7-2, the J call TRBJ2-7; possible D gene TRBD2, 5 bases. Germline CDR1 is SGHTA and CDR2 is FQGNSA. The CDR3 spans 12 residues. V was clipped by 4 bases and J by 7 bases, with 11 bases between them. The CDR3 protein is CASSSLTGEQYF. The CDR3, as DNA: TGTGCCAGCAGCTCGCTCACGGGGGAGCAGTACTTC.